A selection of T cell receptor beta chains follows, all from one sample in a study of glioma-infiltrating T cells after dendritic cell vaccination. Clones were read by immunoSEQ multiplex PCR, and TCRdb kept only the in-frame ones, dropping some. The sample has tens of thousands of clones, 85% seen once. The sequences come from blood, collected after dendritic cell vaccination. Every receptor here comes from a human donor with glioblastoma. Both conserved end residues are part of each CDR3. Each record gives: CDR3 protein, J gene, V gene, D gene. D genes are given only for firm matches.

CSVVGTGIEQYF | TRBJ2-7 | TRBV29-1 | -
CASSPLMGEWREGRDEQFF | TRBJ2-1 | TRBV7-8 | TRBD2
CASSLLGTGNPFAYEQYF | TRBJ2-7 | TRBV7-8 | TRBD1
CASSPNRELQETQYF | TRBJ2-5 | TRBV4-1 | -
CASSPRDLVGNEQFF | TRBJ2-1 | TRBV27 | -
CASSFFDRGEGELFF | TRBJ2-2 | TRBV5-4 | TRBD1
CASSLGQWSSYNSPLHF | TRBJ1-6 | TRBV5-1 | -
CATTHREGEKLFF | TRBJ1-4 | TRBV19 | -
CASGLVLGGALNEQFF | TRBJ2-1 | TRBV12-5 | -
CASSARQNTEAFF | TRBJ1-1 | TRBV9 | -
CSVELAGVLYEQYF | TRBJ2-7 | TRBV29-1 | TRBD2
CASILGAKGYTF | TRBJ1-2 | TRBV23-1 | -
CAISESSDSTGELFF | TRBJ2-2 | TRBV10-3 | -
CASSPGGSYEQYF | TRBJ2-7 | TRBV27 | TRBD1
CASSGTTKNIQYF | TRBJ2-4 | TRBV27 | -
CASSSRDKRYNEQFF | TRBJ2-1 | TRBV19 | -
CASSLDGRNQPQHF | TRBJ1-5 | TRBV5-1 | -
CASSDSASGSYEQFF | TRBJ2-1 | TRBV6-4 | TRBD2
CASRYDRGALAGANVLTF | TRBJ2-6 | TRBV5-6 | TRBD1
CASSEGSTGVGYTF | TRBJ1-2 | TRBV6-1 | TRBD1
CASTLGTSGVSYEQYF | TRBJ2-7 | TRBV28 | TRBD2
CASSVDGVGGNEQYF | TRBJ2-7 | TRBV9 | -
CASRSTGRTDTQYF | TRBJ2-3 | TRBV10-1 | -
CASGFSSGINDEQYF | TRBJ2-7 | TRBV5-1 | TRBD2
CASSIGRGISGANVLTF | TRBJ2-6 | TRBV19 | TRBD1
CASSITWGDAFGGYTF | TRBJ1-2 | TRBV6-4 | -
CATEEGQISYMNTEAFF | TRBJ1-1 | TRBV7-9 | TRBD1
CASRAGTGAALGNQPQHF | TRBJ1-5 | TRBV2 | TRBD1